Sequencing of this TCR beta chain was carried out in a study of blood T cell repertoires in COVID-19. As for the study in general: The origin of the acute and convalescent COVID-19 samples was the United States, Italy and Spain. PBMCs, B-cell-depleted T cells, or T cells provided the cDNA or gDNA that made up the material.

Original processing notes: Counts of nucleated cells, estimated from reference gene primer amplification, were obtained. Method: immunoSEQ multiplex PCR; TCRdb's copy keeps in-frame clones and lacks some. The V and J calls and the clone size are those of that table, but D and trimming were determined from the DNA. The repertoire holds around 280,000 clones, with 90% as singletons. The participants were between about 18 and 90 years old and came from some 23 US areas. This clonotype originated in a woman between 18 and 30 years old with acute COVID-19. The sample taken for sequencing was PBMCs or T cells enriched from blood (not recorded which).

CDR3 DNA: TGTGCCAGCAGCTTAGAAACAGGGGGAGCTGGGGCACCCCTCCACTTT. As protein: CASSLETGGAGAPLHF. The chain carries TRBV7-9 and TRBJ1-6; 8 nucleotides align to TRBD1. V gave up 1 base and J gave up 11 bases; unmatched junction bases: 10. CDR3 length: 16 residues. Germline lookup yields CDR1 SEHNR and CDR2 FQNEAQ (reference sequence).